The 26 T cell receptor beta chains given below trace back to one sample, sequenced in a study of neurological immune-mediated disorders. TCRdb re-called the 5' RACE reads through MiXCR, storing one row per CDR3 protein. The table shows about 41,000 distinct CDR3 sequences, with approximately 14% occurring only once. The specimen was CD4+ T cells from blood. These receptors were taken from a woman aged 55-75 years with HTLV-1-associated myelopathy (HAM/TSP).

This clonotype was recorded at least ten times. The chain joins TRBV5-1 to TRBJ2-7; 14 bases fit TRBD2. CDR3 length: 17 amino acids. CDR1 SGHRS and CDR2 YFSETQ come from the germline V gene. J gave up 2 bases and V 1 base, and 5 bases lay outside the gene matches. The CDR3 loop is CASSLWTSGGTAYEQYF. CDR3 coding DNA: TGCGCCAGCAGCTTGTGGACTAGCGGGGGGACCGCCTACGAGCAGTACTTC.

The chain carries TRBV5-1 and TRBJ1-1; D is possibly TRBD1 (6 bases). CDR1 and CDR2 (germline): SGHRS, YFSETQ. This CDR3 contains 15 residues. Deletions cut 4 bases from V and 1 base from J, with 14 bases between. In DNA form, the CDR3 reads TGCGCCAGCAGCGGAGGGGGACAAACGAACACTGAAGCTTTCTTT. Protein: CASSGGGQTNTEAFF.

The table lists this clonotype with many counts. V is TRBV3-1 and J is TRBJ2-7, with D perhaps TRBD2 (6 bases). Germline assignment: CDR1 LGHDT and CDR2 YNNKEL (reference sequence). Trimming left V 8 bases short and J 7 bases short, with 15 bases between. The CDR3 spans 12 residues. The CDR3 is CASGTLGTEQYF. CDR3 coding DNA: TGTGCCAGCGGAACTTTGGGGACTGAGCAGTACTTC.

This clonotype was seen repeatedly, ten times or more. The chain combines TRBV20-1 with TRBJ2-1; 10 nucleotides agree with TRBD2. The CDR3 loop spans 16 amino acids. Losses at the gene ends were 6 bases for V and 5 bases for J; bases not matched to a gene: 13. The V gene's germline CDR1 is DFQATT and CDR2 SNEGSKA (reference sequence). The CDR3 nucleotides are TGCAGTGCGTCGGGGGCCCTAGCGGGGGTTAACAATGAGCAGTTCTTC. Protein product: CSASGALAGVNNEQFF.

The CDR3 loop reads CASRPRTGVMLGYTF. DNA for the CDR3: TGTGCCAGCAGACCCCGGACAGGGGTTATGCTGGGCTACACCTTC. The chain uses TRBV7-9 and TRBJ1-2; 9 bases align to TRBD1. The V segment lost 6 bases and the J segment 8 bases; nucleotides outside the gene matches: 13. The CDR3 contains 15 residues. The germline V gene has CDR1 SEHNR and CDR2 FQNEAQ (reference sequence).

This clonotype appeared many times. CDR3 sequence: CASGPQQTNYGYTF. CDR3 in DNA: TGCGCCAGCGGACCCCAACAGACTAACTATGGCTACACCTTC. This chain connects TRBV5-1 to TRBJ1-2; the D is unclear. The CDR3 extends over 14 amino acids. The germline V and J ends were trimmed by 7 bases and 0 bases, with 13 bases remaining between them. The germline CDR1 and CDR2 sequences are SGHRS and YFSETQ.

Ten or more counts support this clonotype. V gene TRBV4-1 combines with J gene TRBJ1-6; a weak D match, TRBD1 (5 bases). Trimming stripped 1 base from V and 4 bases from J, with 11 bases between. CDR1 is MGHRA, CDR2 YSYEKL, per germline. The CDR3 runs 16 residues. CDR3 sequence: CASSQGEGRYNSPLHF. DNA for the CDR3: TGCGCCAGCAGCCAAGGTGAGGGACGTTATAATTCACCCCTCCACTTT.

This clonotype has a count of ten or more. The chain is built from TRBV27 and TRBJ1-4; 9 nucleotides align to TRBD1. The J segment lost 6 bases and the V segment lost 5 bases, leaving 16 bases of the junction unmatched. Germline CDR1 and CDR2: MNHEY and SMNVEV (reference sequence). The CDR3 length is 18 residues. Here the CDR3 reads CASSAAGTGYRWDEKLFF. The CDR3 DNA reads TGTGCCAGCAGTGCCGCCGGGACAGGGTACCGTTGGGATGAAAAACTGTTTTTT.

The chain has TRBV11-2 and TRBJ2-3; D unresolved. This CDR3 has 14 amino acids. Germline V gene data show CDR1 as SGHAT and CDR2 as FQNNGV. V lost 6 bases and J 10 bases, leaving 20 bases between the germline ends. DNA of the CDR3: TGTGCCAGCAGGAGGATAGCCGGGTTGAGTGCGCAGTATTTT. It yields the protein CASRRIAGLSAQYF.

The sample holds many counts of this clonotype. The rearrangement joins TRBV19 to TRBJ1-4; maybe TRBD1 (5 bases). V dropped 6 bases and J dropped 7 bases, with 18 bases sitting between them. The germline gives CDR1 LNHDA, CDR2 SQIVND (reference sequence). This CDR3 region has 15 residues. The CDR3 DNA sequence: TGTGCCAGTAGCCCTAGGGGACCGACGTCTGAAAAACTGTTTTTT. Translating gives CASSPRGPTSEKLFF.

This clonotype was recorded at least ten times. The V call is TRBV5-1, the J call TRBJ2-6; possibly TRBD1 or TRBD2 for D (5 bases each). Germline CDR1 is SGHRS and CDR2 is YFSETQ. This CDR3 has 17 amino acids. V lost 8 bases to trimming and J lost 2 bases, with 20 bases between them. The CDR3 sequence is CASRGQAGLAGANVLTF. The DNA of the CDR3 is TGCGCCAGTAGGGGTCAGGCAGGACTGGCTGGGGCCAACGTCCTGACTTTC. The whole variable domain, remainder taken from reference TRBV5-1 and TRBJ2-6, is KAGVTQTPRYLIKTRGQQVTLSCSPISGHRSVSWYQQTPGQGLQFLFEYFSETQRNKGNFPGRFSGRQFSNSRSEMNVSTLELGDSALYLCASRGQAGLAGANVLTFGAGSRLTVL.

Details on this clonotype: Since a much larger clone is just one base distant, this may be a read error. This chain uses TRBV7-6 with TRBJ2-7; D may be TRBD1 (6 bases). Germline V gene lookup returns CDR1 SGHVS and CDR2 FNYEAQ. The CDR3 has 16 residues. V was trimmed by 0 bases and J by 2 bases, leaving 14 bases between them. CDR3 nucleotides: TGTGCCAGCAGCTTAGCTGGCAGGGGAGCTCCCTACGAGCAGTACTTC. It specifies CASSLAGRGAPYEQYF. The variable domain in full, with the rest retrieved from reference TRBV7-6 and TRBJ2-7, is GAGVSQSPRYKVTKRGQDVALRCDPISGHVSLYWYRQALGQGPEFLTYFNYEAQQDKSGLPNDRFSAERPEGSISTLTIQRTEQRDSAMYRCASSLAGRGAPYEQYFGPGTRLTVT.

The table lists this clonotype with many counts. The rearrangement uses TRBV29-1 and TRBJ2-3; a possible D gene is TRBD1 (5 bases). Germline-derived CDR1 and CDR2 are SQVTM and ANQGSEA. CDR3 length: 13 residues. CDR3 loop: CAHSGIGADTQYF. For the CDR3, the DNA is TGCGCCCACTCTGGGATAGGGGCAGATACGCAGTATTTT.

The table lists this clonotype with many counts. The chain couples TRBV5-1 to TRBJ1-2, with a weak D call TRBD1 (5 bases). CDR1 is SGHRS, CDR2 YFSETQ, per germline. The V end lost 2 bases, the J end lost 8 bases, and 16 bases lay between the germline ends. This CDR3 comprises 14 residues. CDR3 bases: TGCGCCAGCAGCTTAGGGGAGAAGGCCTCGGGCTACACCTTC. Amino acid sequence: CASSLGEKASGYTF.

In this sample, this clonotype turned up many times. This chain joins TRBV10-3 and TRBJ1-2; TRBD1 matches at 8 bases. Germline V gene data show CDR1 as ENHRY and CDR2 as SYGVKD. J was trimmed by 4 bases and V by 2 bases; bases with no gene match: 12. This CDR3 spans 17 amino acids. The CDR3 bases are TGTGCCATCAGTGAGGGATTGGGACAGGCCTATTCCTATGGCTACACCTTC. Its protein is CAISEGLGQAYSYGYTF.

This chain links TRBV4-2 with TRBJ1-1; 8 bases are shared with TRBD1. The CDR3 consists of 17 residues. CDR1 is LGHNA, CDR2 YNFKEQ, per germline. The V gene end was trimmed by 0 bases and the J gene end by 1 base; junction bases not matched to a gene: 7. The CDR3 DNA is TGTGCCAGCAGCCAAGATTTAGGGACAGGAACGAACACTGAAGCTTTCTTT. This encodes CASSQDLGTGTNTEAFF.

This clonotype was picked up many times. This chain joins TRBV5-1 and TRBJ1-6; 7 bases align to TRBD1. V was pared by 3 bases and J by 8 bases, with 5 bases of the junction left unmatched. Germline lookup yields CDR1 SGHRS and CDR2 YFSETQ. The CDR3 has 14 residues. The CDR3 DNA reads TGCGCCAGCAGCTCCAGGACAGGAGATTCACCCCTCCACTTT. The encoded protein is CASSSRTGDSPLHF.

This clonotype was picked up many times. The CDR3 reads CASSLVLFGSEQFF. CDR3 nucleotides: TGCGCCAGCAGCTTGGTGCTCTTCGGGAGTGAGCAGTTCTTC. The chain links TRBV5-1 to TRBJ2-1, with a weak D call TRBD2 (6 bases). CDR3 size: 14 residues. Deletions cut 0 bases from V and 9 bases from J, with 13 bases between. CDR1 is SGHRS and CDR2 is YFSETQ in the germline V gene.

This clonotype has more than one count but fewer than ten. V is TRBV20-1 and J is TRBJ1-5; weak D call: TRBD1 (5 bases). The CDR3 consists of 15 residues. The germline CDR1 and CDR2 sequences are DFQATT and SNEGSKA (reference sequence). The V gene lost 0 bases and the J gene lost 7 bases, with 16 bases spanning the gap. In DNA, the CDR3 is TGCAGTGCTAGAGATAGGTCCAGGGTCGGGCAGCCCCAGCATTTT. It specifies CSARDRSRVGQPQHF.

Many counts were recorded for this clonotype. The rearrangement joins TRBV5-1 to TRBJ2-2; D is possibly TRBD1 or TRBD2 (6 bases each). CDR1 is SGHRS, CDR2 YFSETQ, per germline. The CDR3 is 15 residues long. V was shortened by 7 bases and J by 1 base, with 14 bases between the two germline ends. CDR3 DNA: TGCGCCAGCGGTCGAGGGGGGCAGAACACCGGGGAGCTGTTTTTT. This encodes CASGRGGQNTGELFF.

The chain recombines TRBV11-2 with TRBJ1-1; 7 nucleotides line up with TRBD1. After removal of 3 bases from V and 7 bases from J, the junction contained 17 bases not matched to a gene. Germline V gene lookup returns CDR1 SGHAT and CDR2 FQNNGV. This CDR3 region has 17 residues. The CDR3, as DNA: TGTGCCAGCAGCTTGAAAAGAGATCCGACAGGGATAGGTGAAGCTTTCTTT. It yields the protein CASSLKRDPTGIGEAFF.

In its sample, this clonotype was seen many times. The V gene is TRBV12-3 or TRBV12-4, the J gene TRBJ2-6, with no clear D. The CDR3 covers 14 residues. V lost 6 bases to trimming and J lost 2 bases, with 8 bases between them. CDR3 DNA: TGTGCCAGCAGGGCTAGTCCTGGGGCCAACGTCCTGACTTTC. This translates into CASRASPGANVLTF.

This clonotype was counted only a few times. This chain joins TRBV20-1 and TRBJ2-5, with a tentative D call TRBD1 (6 bases). The germline V gene encodes CDR1 DFQATT and CDR2 SNEGSKA (reference sequence). Trimming removed 5 bases at V and 5 bases at J, with 15 bases between. CDR3 length: 13 amino acids. The CDR3 sequence is CSALLDRAETQYF. The CDR3 DNA reads as TGCAGTGCTCTCTTGGACAGAGCGGAGACCCAGTACTTC.

This clonotype appeared many times. V is TRBV6-1 and J is TRBJ2-5, with D hard to call. The CDR3 totals 17 residues. The ends were cut back, 5 bases at V and 2 bases at J, with 21 bases in the middle. Germline CDR1 MNHNS, CDR2 SASEGT. The CDR3 coding sequence is TGTGCCAGCAGTTCCCACTTTGGCCCGGTGGAACAAGAGACCCAGTACTTC. This sequence encodes CASSSHFGPVEQETQYF.

This clonotype was seen many times. The chain combines TRBV5-1 with TRBJ1-4; maybe TRBD1 (5 bases). The V end lost 4 bases, the J end lost 5 bases, and 15 bases lay between the germline ends. The CDR3 totals 15 residues. From germline, CDR1 is SGHRS and CDR2 YFSETQ. CDR3 sequence: CASSVGTERNEKLFF. The CDR3 nucleotides read TGCGCCAGCAGCGTCGGGACGGAGAGAAATGAAAAACTGTTTTTT.

This clonotype was counted many times. The chain couples TRBV25-1 to TRBJ1-2; TRBD1 aligns across 9 bases. In germline, CDR1 is MGHDK, CDR2 SYGVNS. The CDR3 has 12 residues. With 7 bases clipped from V and 6 bases from J, the junction kept 3 bases outside the gene matches. This CDR3 reads CASTGDRDGYTF. The CDR3 DNA reads TGTGCCAGCACCGGGGACAGGGATGGCTACACCTTC.